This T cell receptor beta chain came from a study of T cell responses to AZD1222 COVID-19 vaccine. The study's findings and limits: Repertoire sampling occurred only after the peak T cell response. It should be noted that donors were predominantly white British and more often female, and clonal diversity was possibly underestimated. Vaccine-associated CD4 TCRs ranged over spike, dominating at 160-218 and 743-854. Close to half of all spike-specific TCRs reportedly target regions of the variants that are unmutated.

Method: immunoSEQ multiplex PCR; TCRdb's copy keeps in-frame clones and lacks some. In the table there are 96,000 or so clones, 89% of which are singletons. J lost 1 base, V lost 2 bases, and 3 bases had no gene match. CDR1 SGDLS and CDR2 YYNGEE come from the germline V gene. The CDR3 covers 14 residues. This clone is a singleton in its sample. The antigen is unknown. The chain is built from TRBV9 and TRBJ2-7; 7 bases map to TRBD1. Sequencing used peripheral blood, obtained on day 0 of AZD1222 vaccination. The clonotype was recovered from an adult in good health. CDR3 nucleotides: TGTGCCAGCAGCGTGACAGGGCAATCCTACGAGCAGTACTTC. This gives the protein CASSVTGQSYEQYF. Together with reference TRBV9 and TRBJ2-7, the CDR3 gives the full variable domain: DSGVTQTPKHLITATGQRVTLRCSPRSGDLSVYWYQQSLDQGLQFLIQYYNGEERAKGNILERFSAQQFPDLHSELNLSSLELGDSALYFCASSVTGQSYEQYFGPGTRLTVT.